These 2 T cell receptor beta chains were all obtained from the same sample, sequenced in a study of OX40 agonist ivuxolimab in advanced cancers. The data were produced by immunoSEQ multiplex PCR, yet TCRdb's version contains in-frame clones alone and is incomplete. Of approximately 76,000 clones in the sample, around 85% were seen once. The sequences come from CD4+ or CD8+ T cells sorted from blood, collected in a trial of the OX40 agonist ivuxolimab. The receptors shown here come from an adult with an advanced solid tumor such as melanoma, head and neck, liver or kidney cancer.

The genes are TRBV7-3 and TRBJ2-2; TRBD1 matches at 7 bases. The length of the CDR3 is 15 residues. From germline, CDR1 is SGHTA and CDR2 FQGTGA. The ends lost 1 base at V and 2 bases at J; junction bases unmatched: 1. The CDR3 loop reads CASSLRQGNTGELFF. The DNA for the CDR3 is TGTGCCAGCAGCTTAAGACAGGGAAACACCGGGGAGCTGTTTTTT.

J is TRBJ2-2 and V is TRBV7-7, with D possibly being TRBD1 (5 bases). In germline, CDR1 is SSHAT, CDR2 FNYEAQ (reference sequence). The CDR3 has 16 residues. V lost 0 bases, J lost 2 bases, and 10 bases lay in between. The CDR3 nucleotides read TGTGCCAGCAGCTTAGCGGGGCCAGGAAACACCGGGGAGCTGTTTTTT. This sequence encodes CASSLAGPGNTGELFF.